Detailed here is one T cell receptor beta chain. Its antigen is not identified. The study assayed around 92,000 TCR templates per sample. Sequencing used immunoSEQ multiplex PCR; TCRdb keeps in-frame clones, though not all of them. The table shows about 120,000 clones, with around 94% occurring only once. The record originates from a study of siplizumab effects on memory and regulatory T cells. V lost 5 bases, J lost 2 bases, and 11 bases stayed unmatched. The CDR3 spans 18 residues. The germline CDR1 and CDR2 sequences are LNHNV and YYDKDF (reference sequence). Regarding the study as a whole: Greater diversity than memory cells seemed evident in naive T cells, which also appeared to be major alloresponse contributors.

The V gene is TRBV15, the J gene TRBJ2-5, with 13 bases aligning to TRBD2. The origin of this receptor is a human donor in good health. The sample was non-Treg CD4+ T cells sorted from blood. CDR3 sequence: CATSSPPGLAGPQETQYF. The DNA of the CDR3 is TGTGCCACCAGCTCACCCCCGGGACTAGCGGGACCACAAGAGACCCAGTACTTC.